Each of the 32 T cell receptor beta chains below was sequenced from the same sample in a study of T cells after yellow fever vaccination. TCRdb fed the 5' RACE reads into MiXCR, producing one record per CDR3 protein. The table has around 340,000 distinct CDR3 sequences, roughly 8.7% seen once. The source material was PBMCs, sampled on the day of the first yellow fever vaccination. These receptors came from a man younger than 35 who received the YFV17D yellow fever vaccine.

The chain carries TRBV6-2 or TRBV6-3 and TRBJ2-7; D may match TRBD1 or TRBD2 (5 bases each). Germline V gene data show CDR1 as MNHEY and CDR2 as SVGEGT. The CDR3 has 14 residues. V was clipped by 5 bases and J by 2 bases, with 13 bases between them. The CDR3 region is CASSRGDAAYEQYV. In DNA form, the CDR3 reads TGTGCCAGCAGTCGAGGGGACGCTGCCTACGAGCAGTACGTC.

This clonotype was observed a few times. The rearrangement joins TRBV7-2 to TRBJ1-3; 7 nucleotides match TRBD1. Germline V gene lookup returns CDR1 SGHTA and CDR2 FQGNSA. The CDR3 runs to 14 residues. J was trimmed by 3 bases and V by 5 bases; bases with no gene match: 4. In DNA form, the CDR3 reads TGTGCCAGCAGCCCCGACAGGGTTGGAAACACCATATATTTT. Translation: CASSPDRVGNTIYF.

This clonotype was picked up a small number of times. This chain joins TRBV10-3 and TRBJ1-2; D gene unclear. V lost 7 bases and J 4 bases, leaving 13 bases between the germline ends. CDR3 length: 13 residues. Germline lookup yields CDR1 ENHRY and CDR2 SYGVKD. The CDR3 here is CAITATVSYGYTF. Here the CDR3 DNA reads TGTGCCATCACCGCGACGGTCTCCTATGGCTACACCTTC.

The CDR3 is CASSKQGQGADTQYF. DNA for the CDR3: TGTGCCAGCTCAAAGCAAGGACAGGGAGCAGATACGCAGTATTTT. V usage is TRBV18 and J usage is TRBJ2-3, with 8 bases aligning to TRBD1. The CDR3 covers 15 residues. CDR1 is KGHSH and CDR2 is LQKENI in the germline V gene. The V gene end was trimmed by 5 bases and the J gene end by 4 bases; junction bases not matched to a gene: 8.

The chain is built from TRBV7-2 and TRBJ2-3; D gene unclear. Germline values: CDR1 SGHTA, CDR2 FQGNSA. The CDR3 contains 13 residues. Trimming shortened V by 3 bases and J by 5 bases, and 9 bases separated the two germline ends. The CDR3 coding sequence is TGTGCCAGCAGCTTTAAGGGCGTAGATACGCAGTATTTT. As protein: CASSFKGVDTQYF.

The chain combines TRBV20-1 with TRBJ2-2; 9 bases are a match to TRBD1. Trimming removed 4 bases from V and 4 bases from J; junction bases left unmatched: 4. This CDR3 region has 14 residues. The germline V gene encodes CDR1 DFQATT and CDR2 SNEGSKA (reference sequence). DNA of the CDR3: TGCAGTGCTACGGGACAGGGTACCACCGGGGAGCTGTTTTTT. Protein: CSATGQGTTGELFF.

This clonotype came up a few times. The CDR3 protein is CSVAQIHFLSTDTQYF. The CDR3 coding sequence is TGCAGCGTTGCACAGATTCACTTTCTAAGCACAGATACGCAGTATTTT. The chain recombines TRBV29-1 with TRBJ2-3; D is undetermined. V shed 4 bases and J shed 0 bases, with 17 bases lying between them. Germline V gene sequence: CDR1 SQVTM, CDR2 ANQGSEA. The CDR3 covers 16 residues.

The CDR3 DNA reads as TGTGCCAGCAGTTACTCGGGGGGGGGACAGGGAGGATTTGGCACAGATACGCAGTATTTT. Translation: CASSYSGGGQGGFGTDTQYF. The chain recombines TRBV6-2 or TRBV6-3 with TRBJ2-3; 9 bases are shared with TRBD1. The CDR3 sequence is 20 residues long. The junction had 14 bases not matched to a gene; V was cut back by 0 bases and J by 1 base. CDR1 is MNHEY, CDR2 SVGEGT, per germline.

This clonotype was found many times. The V and J genes are TRBV5-1 and TRBJ1-2, with D unresolved. Germline loops: CDR1 SGHRS, CDR2 YFSETQ. V was cut by 2 bases and J by 2 bases, with 7 bases left in between. The CDR3 is made up of 13 amino acids. The CDR3 nucleotides read TGCGCCAGCAGCTTCTCATACAACTATGGCTACACCTTC. This gives the protein CASSFSYNYGYTF.

This clonotype has just a few counts. The CDR3 bases are TGTGCCAGCAGCCCAAACAGGGGGCTGGCTGAAGCTTTCTTT. The encoded protein is CASSPNRGLAEAFF. The chain has TRBV7-9 and TRBJ1-1; 9 bases map to TRBD1. CDR1 is SEHNR and CDR2 is FQNEAQ in the germline V gene (reference sequence). The CDR3 is made up of 14 amino acids. Trimming cost V 5 bases and J 6 bases; bases outside gene matches: 7.

The sample holds a few counts of this clonotype. The chain has TRBV12-3 or TRBV12-4 and TRBJ2-7, with D perhaps TRBD1 (6 bases). The CDR3 runs to 15 residues. Trimming took 0 bases from V and 2 from J, leaving 11 bases between them. CDR3 sequence: CASSLAYRAPYEQYF. Written as DNA, the CDR3 is TGTGCCAGCAGTTTAGCTTACAGGGCCCCCTACGAGCAGTACTTC.

A few counts support this clonotype. V usage is TRBV5-5 and J usage is TRBJ1-6, with TRBD1 as a possible D gene (5 bases). This CDR3 region has 13 residues. With 3 bases removed from V and 8 bases from J, the gap between germline ends came to 9 bases. Germline V gives CDR1 SGHKS, CDR2 YYEKEE (reference sequence). As DNA, the CDR3 is TGTGCCAGCAGCTACCAGGGTGATTCACCCCTCCACTTT. It codes for CASSYQGDSPLHF. Full variable domain (remainder filled in from reference TRBV5-5 and TRBJ1-6): DAGVTQSPTHLIKTRGQQVTLRCSPISGHKSVSWYQQVLGQGPQFIFQYYEKEERGRGNFPDRFSARQFPNYSSELNVNALLLGDSALYLCASSYQGDSPLHFGNGTRLTVT.

This clonotype was seen more than once but under ten times. The V and J genes are TRBV10-3 and TRBJ2-1; 11 bases align to TRBD2. V lost 2 bases, J lost 6 bases, and 9 bases stayed unmatched. The CDR3 totals 17 residues. Germline V lookup: CDR1 ENHRY, CDR2 SYGVKD. The CDR3 DNA reads TGTGCCATCAGTGAGGGGCTAGCGGGGGGAACCCTCAATGAGCAGTTCTTC. This translates into CAISEGLAGGTLNEQFF.

This clonotype was seen ten or more times. The rearrangement joins TRBV7-6 to TRBJ2-1, with D perhaps matching TRBD1 or TRBD2 (5 bases each). The CDR3 spans 14 residues. The V end was cut by 4 bases, the J end by 8 bases, with 15 bases between. Germline-derived CDR1 and CDR2 are SGHVS and FNYEAQ. The CDR3 sequence is CASSSPGPDDEQFF. CDR3 sequence (DNA): TGTGCCAGCAGCTCTCCGGGACCAGATGATGAGCAGTTCTTC.

This clonotype was found a few times. The chain uses TRBV4-3 and TRBJ2-5; D is perhaps TRBD1 or TRBD2 (5 bases each). V was cut by 0 bases and J by 1 base, with 12 bases left in between. CDR3 length: 16 residues. Germline-derived CDR1 and CDR2 are LGHNA and YSLEER. CDR3 region: CASSQDGRGTQETQYF. CDR3 nucleotide sequence: TGCGCCAGCAGCCAAGACGGAAGAGGGACCCAAGAGACCCAGTACTTC.

The gene calls are TRBV7-9 and TRBJ1-6, with TRBD1 as a possible D gene (5 bases). The length of the CDR3 is 15 residues. Per germline, CDR1 SEHNR and CDR2 FQNEAQ (reference sequence). V gave up 3 bases and J gave up 1 base, with 7 bases separating them. The CDR3 reads CASSLGESYNSPLHF. CDR3 DNA: TGTGCCAGCAGCTTGGGGGAGTCCTATAATTCACCCCTCCACTTT.

This clonotype was counted only a few times. The V and J genes are TRBV29-1 and TRBJ1-1; D is unclear. Between the trimmed V and J ends, which lost 5 bases and 5 bases, there was a span of 15 bases. This CDR3 is 13 amino acids long. Germline CDR1 SQVTM, CDR2 ANQGSEA. The DNA of the CDR3 is TGCAGCGTTACGAAGGGTGGGGTAACTGAAGCTTTCTTT. Protein sequence: CSVTKGGVTEAFF.

This clonotype was counted only a few times. This chain connects TRBV5-1 to TRBJ2-7; D unresolved. Trimming stripped 1 base from V and 3 bases from J, with 14 bases between. From germline, CDR1 is SGHRS and CDR2 YFSETQ. The CDR3 is made up of 15 amino acids. The CDR3 loop reads CASSLSGQTDYEQYF. In DNA, the CDR3 is TGCGCCAGCAGCTTGAGTGGTCAGACTGACTACGAGCAGTACTTC.

This clonotype showed up just a few times. The chain is built from TRBV9 and TRBJ2-2, with TRBD1 identical over 7 bases. Germline CDR1 is SGDLS and CDR2 is YYNGEE. Germline trimming cut 0 bases from V and 4 bases from J; bases unmatched to any gene: 6. This CDR3 has 16 amino acids. The CDR3 nucleotides are TGTGCCAGCAGCGTAGATCCAGGGGGAAGCACCGGGGAGCTGTTTTTT. Its protein product is CASSVDPGGSTGELFF.

The V call is TRBV5-1, the J call TRBJ2-3; TRBD1 aligns across 12 bases. The V gene end was trimmed by 4 bases and the J gene end by 5 bases; junction bases not matched to a gene: 5. The CDR3 is made up of 15 amino acids. Germline CDR1 reads SGHRS; CDR2 reads YFSETQ. The CDR3 reads CASSGGQGAGDTQYF. The DNA of the CDR3 is TGCGCCAGCAGCGGGGGACAGGGGGCCGGAGATACGCAGTATTTT.

This clonotype was observed at least ten times. The CDR3 reads CASSRGTGLTGELFF. The CDR3 bases are TGTGCCAGCAGCCGCGGGACAGGGCTCACCGGGGAGCTGTTTTTT. This chain links TRBV7-3 with TRBJ2-2; 9 bases are a match to TRBD1. V shed 5 bases, J shed 4 bases, and the junction held 5 bases outside the gene matches. The CDR3 runs 15 residues. Germline CDR1 SGHTA, CDR2 FQGTGA.

The gene calls are TRBV20-1 and TRBJ2-3; TRBD2 aligns across 9 bases. Germline loops: CDR1 DFQATT, CDR2 SNEGSKA (reference sequence). The CDR3 contains 16 residues. V lost 1 base, J lost 6 bases, and 11 bases stayed unmatched. For the CDR3, the DNA is TGCAGTGCTAGAGCCGGGCGGCGGGGGGGCGTGGATACGCAGTATTTT. Its protein is CSARAGRRGGVDTQYF.

J is TRBJ1-6 and V is TRBV7-9, with D tentatively TRBD1 (5 bases). Germline-derived CDR1 and CDR2 are SEHNR and FQNEAQ (reference sequence). The CDR3 length is 15 residues. V dropped 2 bases and J dropped 7 bases, with 12 bases sitting between them. For the CDR3, the DNA is TGTGCCAGCAGCTTAAATGCGGGGGTGAATTCACCCCTCCACTTT. Translating it yields CASSLNAGVNSPLHF. The full variable domain, with the rest looked up from reference TRBV7-9 and TRBJ1-6, is DTGVSQNPRHKITKRGQNVTFRCDPISEHNRLYWYRQTLGQGPEFLTYFQNEAQLEKSRLLSDRFSAERPKGSFSTLEIQRTEQGDSAMYLCASSLNAGVNSPLHFGNGTRLTVT.

The chain has TRBV10-3 and TRBJ1-6, with a weak D call TRBD1 (6 bases). The CDR3 runs to 18 residues. Trimming removed 4 bases at V and 0 bases at J, with 16 bases between. Looked up from germline, CDR1 is ENHRY and CDR2 is SYGVKD. The CDR3 loop reads CAISGTAGLSSYNSPLHF. CDR3 nucleotide sequence: TGTGCCATCAGTGGGACAGCGGGCCTCAGCTCCTATAATTCACCCCTCCACTTT.

In this sample, this clonotype turned up a few times. The rearrangement uses TRBV24-1 and TRBJ2-1, with TRBD2 matching 15 bases. Trimming took 4 bases from V and 9 from J; bases not matched to a gene: 3. This CDR3 spans 15 amino acids. CDR1 and CDR2 from the germline V gene are KGHDR and SFDVKD. CDR3 DNA sequence: TGTGCCACCAGTGAATGGACTAGCGGGGGGGGTGAGCAGTTCTTC. Amino acids: CATSEWTSGGGEQFF.

This chain connects TRBV19 to TRBJ2-5, with TRBD1 matching over 8 bases. V lost 5 bases and J lost 5; bases outside the gene matches: 7. This CDR3 spans 14 amino acids. The germline gives CDR1 LNHDA, CDR2 SQIVND (reference sequence). In DNA, the CDR3 is TGTGCCAGTAGTCCCCGACAGGGGTTGGAGACCCAGTACTTC. Translated, it gives CASSPRQGLETQYF.

This chain connects TRBV5-1 to TRBJ2-3; D possibly corresponds to TRBD2 (5 bases). Per the germline V gene, CDR1 is SGHRS and CDR2 is YFSETQ. This CDR3 is built from 17 residues. The V end lost 0 bases, the J end lost 0 bases, and 14 bases lay between the germline ends. Written as DNA, the CDR3 is TGCGCCAGCAGCTTGGTGCCCGGATCGGGAAGCACAGATACGCAGTATTTT. This sequence encodes CASSLVPGSGSTDTQYF. Full variable domain (rest looked up from reference TRBV5-1 and TRBJ2-3): KAGVTQTPRYLIKTRGQQVTLSCSPISGHRSVSWYQQTPGQGLQFLFEYFSETQRNKGNFPGRFSGRQFSNSRSEMNVSTLELGDSALYLCASSLVPGSGSTDTQYFGPGTRLTVL.

CDR3 sequence (DNA): TGTGCCAGCAGCCCGCGTCCCGCCTCCCTTATCGGGGAGCTGTTTTTT. This sequence encodes CASSPRPASLIGELFF. The chain employs TRBV7-8 and TRBJ2-2; D remains unclear. This CDR3 comprises 16 residues. Trimming took off 5 bases at V and 7 bases at J, with 20 bases between the two ends. Germline CDR1 and CDR2: SGHVS and FQNEAQ.

This clonotype has a count of ten or more. The CDR3 here is CSVADRAYEQYF. The CDR3, as DNA: TGCAGCGTTGCCGACAGAGCCTACGAGCAGTACTTC. The J gene is TRBJ2-7, the V gene TRBV29-1; tentative D call: TRBD1 (5 bases). Deletions cut 4 bases from V and 2 bases from J, with 9 bases between. CDR1 SQVTM and CDR2 ANQGSEA come from the germline V gene. This CDR3 is 12 amino acids long.

This clonotype has just one count. Relative to the germline gene, one junction end is altered; a read error may explain this. The V and J genes are TRBV9 and TRBJ1-1; D is perhaps TRBD1 (6 bases). Germline loops: CDR1 SGDLS, CDR2 YYNGEE. The CDR3 extends over 14 amino acids. The CDR3 DNA reads as TGTGCCAGCAGCGCGAGGACAGCCAACATTGAAGCTTTCTTT. It encodes CASSARTANIEAFF.

The V gene is TRBV14, the J gene TRBJ2-1; 10 bases map to TRBD1. The trim removed 3 bases at V and 7 bases at J, leaving 9 bases unmatched. The CDR3 spans 16 residues. Germline CDR1 reads SGHDN; CDR2 reads FVKESK. The CDR3 DNA reads TGTGCCAGCAGCCACAGTCGGGACAGGGGCTGGAATGAGCAGTTCTTC. Amino acids: CASSHSRDRGWNEQFF.

This clonotype has more than one count but fewer than ten. This chain connects TRBV29-1 to TRBJ2-5, with 8 bases matching TRBD2. The CDR3 is 13 amino acids. With V trimmed by 5 bases and J by 4 bases, 6 bases remained unmatched. Germline assignment: CDR1 SQVTM and CDR2 ANQGSEA. The CDR3 protein is CSVHGGAGETQYF. CDR3 nucleotide sequence: TGCAGCGTTCACGGGGGGGCAGGAGAGACCCAGTACTTC. Filled out from reference TRBV29-1 and TRBJ2-5, the complete variable domain reads SAVISQKPSRDICQRGTSLTIQCQVDSQVTMMFWYRQQPGQSLTLIATANQGSEATYESGFVIDKFPISRPNLTFSTLTVSNMSPEDSSIYLCSVHGGAGETQYFGPGTRLLVL.